This passage covers 7 T cell receptor beta chains from one sample sequenced in a study of blood T cell repertoires in COVID-19. Sequenced by immunoSEQ multiplex PCR; TCRdb stores in-frame clones only, minus some. The sample contains roughly 330,000 clones, nearly 90% of which appear only once. Sequencing input: PBMCs or T cells enriched from blood (not recorded which). Receptors were obtained from a woman aged 30 to 39 who had recovered from COVID-19.

This clone was seen only a few times. The chain recombines TRBV6-2 or TRBV6-3 with TRBJ1-1; no reliable D call. This CDR3 region has 13 residues. V lost 6 bases and J lost 1, with 9 bases in between. Germline V gene data show CDR1 as MNHEY and CDR2 as SVGEGT. The CDR3 loop is CASSVSSNTEAFF. Here the CDR3 DNA reads TGTGCCAGCAGCGTGTCGTCGAACACTGAAGCTTTCTTT.

This clone appeared once. This chain uses TRBV6-4 with TRBJ2-4; 7 bases are shared with TRBD1. The germline V gene encodes CDR1 MRHNA and CDR2 SNTAGT. The CDR3 contains 16 residues. Trimming cost V 0 bases and J 6 bases; bases outside gene matches: 8. In nucleotides, the CDR3 is TGTGCCAGCAGTGACTCCTACCGGGACAGTTTAAACATTCAGTACTTC. Its translation is CASSDSYRDSLNIQYF.

The chain joins TRBV7-6 to TRBJ1-3; D uncertain. Trimming stripped 2 bases from V and 1 base from J, with 9 bases between. There are 15 residues in the CDR3. Germline-derived CDR1 and CDR2 are SGHVS and FNYEAQ. Here the CDR3 reads CASSLRTGSGNTIYF. Here the CDR3 DNA reads TGTGCCAGCAGCTTAAGGACGGGGTCTGGAAACACCATATATTTT.

The J gene is TRBJ2-7, the V gene TRBV5-1; 11 nucleotides agree with TRBD2. The CDR3 totals 13 residues. CDR1 and CDR2 from the germline V gene are SGHRS and YFSETQ. The V and J ends lost 4 bases and 6 bases, in that order; junction bases with no gene match: 3. CDR3 region: CASSPGLAVEQYF. The CDR3 DNA is TGCGCCAGCAGCCCGGGACTAGCGGTCGAGCAGTACTTC.

This chain joins TRBV5-1 and TRBJ1-2; D remains ambiguous. Germline CDR1 is SGHRS and CDR2 is YFSETQ. This CDR3 is built from 15 residues. Trimming took off 0 bases at V and 1 base at J, with 10 bases between the two ends. The CDR3: CASSLAGLVNYGYTF. CDR3 DNA: TGCGCCAGCAGCTTGGCGGGGTTGGTTAACTATGGCTACACCTTC.

This clone was observed a single time. V is TRBV6-6 and J is TRBJ1-1; no clear D. The V end was cut by 0 bases, the J end by 7 bases, with 9 bases between. The CDR3 has 13 residues. Germline V gene sequence: CDR1 MNHNY, CDR2 SVGAGI (reference sequence). DNA of the CDR3: TGTGCCAGCAGTTACTCCCATTTCGGTGAAGCTTTCTTT. Residues: CASSYSHFGEAFF.

The chain combines TRBV7-9 with TRBJ1-6, with D perhaps TRBD1 (6 bases). CDR1 SEHNR and CDR2 FQNEAQ come from the germline V gene (reference sequence). The ends were cut back, 5 bases at V and 7 bases at J, with 15 bases in the middle. The CDR3 totals 15 residues. CDR3 DNA sequence: TGTGCCAGCAGCCGAGGGGGGGATGCGAATTCACCCCTCCACTTT. Amino acids: CASSRGGDANSPLHF.